This TCR beta chain originates from a study of human T cells and chemical hapten exposure. Broader study findings: With patch test score, the counts of PT1 expanded TCRs showed a positive correlation.

As for time point: patch test 1, 2 weeks after DPC sensitization. Treatment meaning: therapeutic diphenylcyclopropenone sensitization with weekly scalp DPC. Blood sampling preceded each patch test application. This clonotype was detected ten times or more. What it binds is not known. In TCRdb, the RACE reads were re-called with MiXCR into one record per CDR3 protein. The sample contains around 380,000 distinct CDR3 sequences, more than 4.5% of which appear only once. The material was whole blood, obtained in connection with sensitization to the hapten diphenylcyclopropenone (DPC). The receptor's source is a woman between 50 and 59 years old with alopecia areata. Some clones in this sample may be carry-over from other donors' samples.

In DNA, the CDR3 is TGTGCCAGCAGTTTGAATGGGTACACAGATACGCAGTATTTT. This translates into CASSLNGYTDTQYF. The J gene is TRBJ2-3, the V gene TRBV27, with D hard to call. The V gene lost 3 bases and the J gene lost 2 bases, with 9 bases spanning the gap. The V gene's germline CDR1 is MNHEY and CDR2 SMNVEV (reference sequence). The CDR3 spans 14 residues.